Listed below are T cell receptor beta chains from one sample, sequenced in a study of post-analysis software for immune sequencing data. TCRdb ran MiXCR on the PCR reads and lists one entry per CDR3 protein. The table records hundreds of thousands of distinct CDR3 sequences, approximately 30% of them present only once. Input material: blood. The receptors derive from a girl aged 10-17 years with multiple sclerosis. Each CDR3 is given with its conserved first and last residue. A D gene is named only where the DNA matches it firmly. Rows may omit the clone size; those that give it use once, few, many or a size class.

CDR3nt: TGCAGCGTTGTGGCAGGGGCTGGGGCCAACGTCCTGACTTTC
CDR3aa: CSVVAGAGANVLTF
abundance: many
d_gene: .
j_gene: TRBJ2-6
v_gene: TRBV29-1

CDR3nt: TGCGCCAGCAGCTTGGGCACGGGACAGGGGACCTACGAGCAGTACTTC
CDR3aa: CASSLGTGQGTYEQYF
abundance: .
d_gene: TRBD1
j_gene: TRBJ2-7
v_gene: TRBV5-1

CDR3nt: TGTGCCACCAGTGATGTGGGTTCCTACGAGCAGTACTTC
CDR3aa: CATSDVGSYEQYF
abundance: .
d_gene: .
j_gene: TRBJ2-7
v_gene: TRBV24-1

CDR3nt: TGTGCCAGCAGGCGACAGGGGGGAAGGGAGCAGTACTTC
CDR3aa: CASRRQGGREQYF
abundance: .
d_gene: TRBD1
j_gene: TRBJ2-7
v_gene: TRBV28

CDR3nt: TGTGCCAGCAGCTCAGGACAGGGTAATGAAAAACTGTTTTTT
CDR3aa: CASSSGQGNEKLFF
abundance: few
d_gene: TRBD1
j_gene: TRBJ1-4
v_gene: TRBV7-9

CDR3nt: TGTGCCAGCAGTCCATGCGGGCAGGCCAGTAATACGCAGTATTTT
CDR3aa: CASSPCGQASNTQYF
abundance: .
d_gene: .
j_gene: TRBJ2-3
v_gene: TRBV12-3/TRBV12-4

CDR3nt: TGCAGTGCTATTCATAGCGGGGGGCTTAGTACAGATACGCAGTATTTT
CDR3aa: CSAIHSGGLSTDTQYF
abundance: .
d_gene: TRBD2
j_gene: TRBJ2-3
v_gene: TRBV20-1

CDR3nt: TGTGCCAGCGAATTAAGGACTGAAGCTTTCTTT
CDR3aa: CASELRTEAFF
abundance: .
d_gene: .
j_gene: TRBJ1-1
v_gene: TRBV2

CDR3nt: TGTGCCAGCAGCTTAGTGGCAGGTCCAGCGGCCGAGCAGTACTTC
CDR3aa: CASSLVAGPAAEQYF
abundance: .
d_gene: .
j_gene: TRBJ2-7
v_gene: TRBV7-9

CDR3nt: TGTGCCAGCAGTTTTCGGGCTAGCGGAGAGTACAATGAGCAGTTCTTC
CDR3aa: CASSFRASGEYNEQFF
abundance: .
d_gene: TRBD2
j_gene: TRBJ2-1
v_gene: TRBV12-3/TRBV12-4

CDR3nt: TGCGCCAGCAGCCCAGGACCAGGGGCGGGTGAGCAGTTCTTC
CDR3aa: CASSPGPGAGEQFF
abundance: .
d_gene: .
j_gene: TRBJ2-1
v_gene: TRBV4-1

CDR3nt: TGCAGTGCTAGAGATAAGCTCGGGAGAGGGAGCGAAGAGACCCAGTACTTC
CDR3aa: CSARDKLGRGSEETQYF
abundance: few
d_gene: .
j_gene: TRBJ2-5
v_gene: TRBV20-1

CDR3nt: TGTGCCAGCAGCCGATTACTAGGCAATGAGCAGTTCTTC
CDR3aa: CASSRLLGNEQFF
abundance: .
d_gene: .
j_gene: TRBJ2-1
v_gene: TRBV3-1

CDR3nt: TGTGCCAGCAGCTTCACGGACGGGATCACAGATACGCAGTATTTT
CDR3aa: CASSFTDGITDTQYF
abundance: few
d_gene: .
j_gene: TRBJ2-3
v_gene: TRBV11-2

CDR3nt: TGTGCCATCAGTGATCGGGGACAGGGGGGGTATGGCTACACCTTC
CDR3aa: CAISDRGQGGYGYTF
abundance: .
d_gene: TRBD1
j_gene: TRBJ1-2
v_gene: TRBV10-3

CDR3nt: TGCGCCAGCAGCTTGGGCTCTACCGCTACGCAGTATTTT
CDR3aa: CASSLGSTATQYF
abundance: few
d_gene: .
j_gene: TRBJ2-3
v_gene: TRBV5-1

CDR3nt: TGTGCCAGCAGTTTTGACCTGTACTACGAGCAGTACTTC
CDR3aa: CASSFDLYYEQYF
abundance: .
d_gene: .
j_gene: TRBJ2-7
v_gene: TRBV27

CDR3nt: TGCAGTGCTACCGGGGGTAGGGGGGATCAGCCCCAGCATTTT
CDR3aa: CSATGGRGDQPQHF
abundance: few
d_gene: .
j_gene: TRBJ1-5
v_gene: TRBV20-1

CDR3nt: TGTGCCAGCAGCTTAAGAACTAGCGGGAGATGGGAGACCCAGTACTTC
CDR3aa: CASSLRTSGRWETQYF
abundance: few
d_gene: TRBD2
j_gene: TRBJ2-5
v_gene: TRBV7-2

CDR3nt: TGTGCCAGCAGTTACTATCCGGGACCAAGCAATCAGCCCCAGCATTTT
CDR3aa: CASSYYPGPSNQPQHF
abundance: .
d_gene: .
j_gene: TRBJ1-5
v_gene: TRBV6-2/TRBV6-3

CDR3nt: TGCAGTCAAACAGCTAGCGGGACCACAGATACGCAGTATTTT
CDR3aa: CSQTASGTTDTQYF
abundance: .
d_gene: TRBD2
j_gene: TRBJ2-3
v_gene: TRBV20-1

CDR3nt: TGCAGTGCTAGACTGGACCTAAATACGCAGTATTTT
CDR3aa: CSARLDLNTQYF
abundance: .
d_gene: .
j_gene: TRBJ2-3
v_gene: TRBV20-1

CDR3nt: TGTGCCAGCAGTTTGGTGGATTCCACTGAAGCTTTCTTT
CDR3aa: CASSLVDSTEAFF
abundance: .
d_gene: .
j_gene: TRBJ1-1
v_gene: TRBV27

CDR3nt: TGTGCCACCAGCAGAGATCACAGTCTAGCTTTCTTT
CDR3aa: CATSRDHSLAFF
abundance: .
d_gene: .
j_gene: TRBJ1-1
v_gene: TRBV15

CDR3nt: TGTGCCAGCAGCCAAGATACTGGCCCAGCGAGCCGGCGAGGCACGCAGTATTTT
CDR3aa: CASSQDTGPASRRGTQYF
abundance: .
d_gene: .
j_gene: TRBJ2-3
v_gene: TRBV4-2

CDR3nt: TGCAGTGCTTCCCCGGGGGGGGTGGACTATGGCTACACCTTC
CDR3aa: CSASPGGVDYGYTF
abundance: .
d_gene: .
j_gene: TRBJ1-2
v_gene: TRBV20-1

CDR3nt: TGTGCCAGCAGTTTAGGGAGGACAGCCCGGCGGGTAGATACGCAGTATTTT
CDR3aa: CASSLGRTARRVDTQYF
abundance: few
d_gene: .
j_gene: TRBJ2-3
v_gene: TRBV28

CDR3nt: TGTGCCAGCAGCGTAGGGACAGGGTGGACGAACACTGAAGCTTTCTTT
CDR3aa: CASSVGTGWTNTEAFF
abundance: .
d_gene: TRBD1
j_gene: TRBJ1-1
v_gene: TRBV9

CDR3nt: TGTGCCAGCAGCACTCCCCCATGGACAGGGGGCCAGGCCCATGAGCAGTTCTTC
CDR3aa: CASSTPPWTGGQAHEQFF
abundance: .
d_gene: TRBD1
j_gene: TRBJ2-1
v_gene: TRBV7-9

CDR3nt: TGCGCCAGCAGCCCCGCGGGGCGCGACTATGGCTACACCTTC
CDR3aa: CASSPAGRDYGYTF
abundance: .
d_gene: .
j_gene: TRBJ1-2
v_gene: TRBV5-1

CDR3nt: TGTGCCAGCACCAGCGGGAGGCCCGAGGTCGAGCAGTTCTTC
CDR3aa: CASTSGRPEVEQFF
abundance: .
d_gene: TRBD2
j_gene: TRBJ2-1
v_gene: TRBV6-2/TRBV6-3

CDR3nt: TGCAGTGCTAGAGTGCCAGGGACAGGGAACACTGAAGCTTTCTTT
CDR3aa: CSARVPGTGNTEAFF
abundance: few
d_gene: TRBD1
j_gene: TRBJ1-1
v_gene: TRBV20-1

CDR3nt: TGCGCCAGCAGCCAAGATCCCCGATACGAGCAGTACTTC
CDR3aa: CASSQDPRYEQYF
abundance: many
d_gene: .
j_gene: TRBJ2-7
v_gene: TRBV4-1

CDR3nt: TGCAGTGCTAGAGATCCCTATGGTGCCTACGAGCAGTACTTC
CDR3aa: CSARDPYGAYEQYF
abundance: few
d_gene: .
j_gene: TRBJ2-7
v_gene: TRBV20-1

CDR3nt: TGCAGTGCGCGAAACGACAGGGTCAATCAGCCCCAGCATTTT
CDR3aa: CSARNDRVNQPQHF
abundance: .
d_gene: TRBD1
j_gene: TRBJ1-5
v_gene: TRBV20-1

CDR3nt: TGTGCCAGCAGCTTAAAAAGGCTAGATACGCAGTATTTT
CDR3aa: CASSLKRLDTQYF
abundance: few
d_gene: .
j_gene: TRBJ2-3
v_gene: TRBV7-2

CDR3nt: TGTGCCAGCAGCCTCCAGGGTTACACAGATACGCAGTATTTT
CDR3aa: CASSLQGYTDTQYF
abundance: many
d_gene: .
j_gene: TRBJ2-3
v_gene: TRBV7-2

CDR3nt: TGCGCCAGCAGCTTTAGGCCAGAAAGCACAGATACGCAGTATTTT
CDR3aa: CASSFRPESTDTQYF
abundance: .
d_gene: .
j_gene: TRBJ2-3
v_gene: TRBV5-1